The 30 T cell receptor beta chains below were found in one sample sequenced in a study of cytomegalovirus exposure and HLA in healthy donors. Primers included in the PCR were 60 Vbeta and 13 Jbeta primers. Using immunoSEQ multiplex PCR, the repertoire was profiled, and TCRdb retains in-frame clones only, with some absent. The profile shows around 40,000 clones, 77% of them singletons. Sequencing input: PBMCs. All receptors derive from a man aged 25 to 40 in good health and CMV-seronegative.

The rearrangement uses TRBV5-4 and TRBJ2-7; 8 bases are shared with TRBD1. Germline CDR1 and CDR2: SGHNT and YYREEE (reference sequence). The CDR3 covers 15 residues. V dropped 0 bases and J dropped 2; count of bases not matched to a gene: 4. CDR3 sequence reads: CASSLGQGIAYEQYF. CDR3 nucleotide sequence: TGTGCCAGCAGCTTGGGACAGGGGATTGCCTACGAGCAGTACTTC. Filled out from reference TRBV5-4 and TRBJ2-7, the complete variable domain reads ETGVTQSPTHLIKTRGQQVTLRCSSQSGHNTVSWYQQALGQGPQFIFQYYREEENGRGNFPPRFSGLQFPNYSSELNVNALELDDSALYLCASSLGQGIAYEQYFGPGTRLTVT.

The chain carries TRBV11-2 and TRBJ1-6; TRBD1 matches at 7 bases. The CDR3 sequence is 15 residues long. The V gene's germline CDR1 is SGHAT and CDR2 FQNNGV. Trimming took 1 base from V and 7 from J; bases not matched to a gene: 4. The CDR3 loop reads CASSLGTGLNSPLHF. CDR3 DNA sequence: TGTGCCAGCAGCTTAGGGACAGGCCTCAATTCACCCCTCCACTTT.

The rearrangement uses TRBV6-5 and TRBJ2-5; D gene uncertain. Trimming took 6 bases from V and 4 from J, leaving 12 bases between them. The CDR3 spans 13 residues. Germline CDR1 reads MNHEY; CDR2 reads SVGAGI. In DNA, the CDR3 is TGTGCCAGCAGCCACCTCAGCGCAGAGACCCAGTACTTC. It encodes CASSHLSAETQYF.

The chain recombines TRBV18 with TRBJ1-5, with 7 bases fitting TRBD1. The CDR3 has 15 residues. Germline lookup yields CDR1 KGHSH and CDR2 LQKENI. With 5 bases clipped from V and 3 bases from J, the junction kept 7 bases outside the gene matches. The CDR3 sequence is CASSSGQVINQPQHF. Written as DNA, the CDR3 is TGTGCCAGCTCATCCGGACAGGTGATCAATCAGCCCCAGCATTTT.

This clone was detected only once. At the DNA level, this CDR3 is encoded by other sequences in the same sample as well. The V and J genes are TRBV7-6 and TRBJ2-3, with a possible D match to TRBD1 (6 bases). Trimming took 4 bases from V and 3 from J, leaving 23 bases between them. The germline gives CDR1 SGHVS, CDR2 FNYEAQ. The CDR3 extends over 18 amino acids. Here the CDR3 DNA reads TGTGCCAGCAGCTCAGAATTTGGGGACAAGGAACGTACAGATACGCAGTATTTT. Its translation: CASSSEFGDKERTDTQYF.

The rearrangement links TRBV18 to TRBJ2-3; no firm D call. The CDR3 sequence is 13 residues long. Between the trimmed V and J ends, which lost 6 bases and 3 bases, there was a span of 10 bases. CDR1 and CDR2 from the germline V gene are KGHSH and LQKENI. CDR3 coding DNA: TGTGCCAGCTCTCCCACATTGACAGATACGCAGTATTTT. Protein product: CASSPTLTDTQYF.

This rearrangement joins TRBV18 to TRBJ1-2; the match to TRBD1 covers 12 bases. Germline V gene lookup returns CDR1 KGHSH and CDR2 LQKENI. The CDR3 has 17 amino acids. J was trimmed by 4 bases and V by 0 bases; bases with no gene match: 6. For the CDR3, the DNA is TGTGCCAGCTCACCACCGGGGACAGGGGGCAACGGCTATGGCTACACCTTC. This encodes CASSPPGTGGNGYGYTF.

CDR3 nucleotides: TGCGCCAGCAGCCAATACGAGGGAGATCAGCCCCAGCATTTT. Protein: CASSQYEGDQPQHF. This chain uses TRBV4-1 with TRBJ1-5; no definite D call. The V end lost 2 bases, the J end lost 5 bases, and 10 bases lay between the germline ends. The CDR3 has 14 amino acids. Germline CDR1 and CDR2: MGHRA and YSYEKL.

This clone appeared a few times. The chain recombines TRBV29-1 with TRBJ2-7; TRBD2 agrees at 9 bases. The CDR3 consists of 15 residues. Germline V gene data show CDR1 as SQVTM and CDR2 as ANQGSEA. The V gene end was trimmed by 6 bases and the J gene end by 4 bases; junction bases not matched to a gene: 13. This chain's CDR3 is CSVDRREGLIYEQYF. The CDR3, as DNA: TGCAGCGTCGATCGGCGGGAGGGCCTCATTTACGAGCAGTACTTC.

There are a few counts of this clone. The chain uses TRBV18 and TRBJ1-1; D call uncertain. This CDR3 has 13 residues. From germline, CDR1 is KGHSH and CDR2 LQKENI. Trimming removed 4 bases from V and 2 bases from J, with 8 bases in between. CDR3 DNA sequence: TGTGCCAGCTCACGCGCCACTAACACTGAAGCTTTCTTT. It is translated as CASSRATNTEAFF.

The chain is built from TRBV5-1 and TRBJ2-1, with 10 bases matching TRBD2. The CDR3 is 17 amino acids. Trimming removed 0 bases from V and 10 bases from J; junction bases left unmatched: 13. Germline V gene data show CDR1 as SGHRS and CDR2 as YFSETQ. Written as DNA, the CDR3 is TGCGCCAGCAGCTTGGCCGCCTCCCTAGCGGGAGAGGGAGAGCAGTTCTTC. This translates into CASSLAASLAGEGEQFF.

This chain joins TRBV18 and TRBJ2-7; 9 bases fit TRBD2. The ends lost 2 bases at V and 6 bases at J; junction bases unmatched: 11. The CDR3 sequence is 16 residues long. In germline, CDR1 is KGHSH, CDR2 LQKENI. The DNA of the CDR3 is TGTGCCAGCTCACCAGGGGCGGGAGGGCCTTTTACCGAGCAGTACTTC. Protein sequence: CASSPGAGGPFTEQYF.

The chain is built from TRBV4-1 and TRBJ2-1; 10 bases align to TRBD2. Germline trimming cut 1 base from V and 4 bases from J; bases unmatched to any gene: 10. The length of the CDR3 is 18 residues. Germline V gene data show CDR1 as MGHRA and CDR2 as YSYEKL. In DNA form, the CDR3 reads TGCGCCAGCAGCCAAGGGCTAGCGGGAGCTAGACCTTACAATGAGCAGTTCTTC. It encodes CASSQGLAGARPYNEQFF.

Turning to this clone: The junction differs from germline at one of its ends, possibly a read error. CDR3 sequence reads: CASSIWTSSYNSPLHF. In DNA form, the CDR3 reads TGTGCCAGCAGTATATGGACAAGCTCCTATAATTCACCCCTCCACTTT. The chain has TRBV28 and TRBJ1-6; a possible D gene is TRBD1 (5 bases). Looked up from germline, CDR1 is MDHEN and CDR2 is SYDVKM. The CDR3 runs 16 residues. The full variable domain, in which reference TRBV28 and TRBJ1-6 provide the parts outside the CDR3, is DVKVTQSSRYLVKRTGEKVFLECVQDMDHENMFWYRQDPGLGLRLIYFSYDVKMKEKGDIPEGYSVSREKKERFSLILESASTNQTSMYLCASSIWTSSYNSPLHFGNGTRLTVT.

V usage is TRBV6-5 and J usage is TRBJ1-5, with D perhaps matching TRBD1 (5 bases). The CDR3 covers 13 residues. Trimming removed 2 bases from V and 11 bases from J, with 13 bases in between. Per the germline V gene, CDR1 is MNHEY and CDR2 is SVGAGI. CDR3 DNA: TGTGCCAGCAGTTACACCTGGGGCATGGCCCAGCATTTT. This encodes CASSYTWGMAQHF.

The rearrangement links TRBV12-5 to TRBJ2-6, with D possibly TRBD1 on 5 matching bases. The germline CDR1 and CDR2 sequences are LGHNT and FRNRAP. The CDR3 is 17 residues long. Trimming left V 1 base short and J 5 bases short, with 15 bases between. For the CDR3, the DNA is TGTGCTAGTGGTTTGGGGTTGGGGCTGCGGAGGGCCAACGTCCTGACTTTC. Encoded protein: CASGLGLGLRRANVLTF.

V usage is TRBV6-5 and J usage is TRBJ1-5, with 7 bases matching TRBD1. Germline V gives CDR1 MNHEY, CDR2 SVGAGI. This CDR3 region has 13 residues. The J segment lost 4 bases and the V segment lost 6 bases, leaving 3 bases of the junction unmatched. The CDR3 loop reads CASRKQGNQPQHF. The CDR3 region has the DNA TGTGCCAGCAGGAAACAGGGGAATCAGCCCCAGCATTTT.

The chain combines TRBV5-4 with TRBJ2-1; TRBD2 aligns across 13 bases. V shed 3 bases and J 2 bases; nucleotides not matched to a gene: 2. The length of the CDR3 is 16 residues. Germline CDR1 SGHNT, CDR2 YYREEE (reference sequence). CDR3 sequence: CASSWTSGSTYNEQFF. CDR3 sequence (DNA): TGTGCCAGCAGCTGGACTAGCGGGAGTACCTACAATGAGCAGTTCTTC.

A remark on this clone: The sample has other DNA sequences that encode this CDR3 too. J is TRBJ2-5 and V is TRBV29-1; 7 bases map to TRBD1. The germline CDR1 and CDR2 sequences are SQVTM and ANQGSEA. This CDR3 spans 12 amino acids. Germline trimming cut 5 bases from V and 2 bases from J; bases unmatched to any gene: 2. The CDR3 reads CSVLTGQETQYF. In nucleotides, the CDR3 is TGCAGCGTTCTGACAGGGCAAGAGACCCAGTACTTC.

The gene calls are TRBV4-3 and TRBJ2-3; 10 bases are shared with TRBD2. The germline V gene encodes CDR1 LGHNA and CDR2 YSLEER. V was clipped by 4 bases and J by 2 bases; unmatched bases: 9. The CDR3 spans 17 residues. Here the CDR3 reads CASSPGLAATFTDTQYF. The CDR3 nucleotides read TGCGCCAGCAGCCCCGGACTAGCGGCGACTTTCACAGATACGCAGTATTTT.

The chain is built from TRBV27 and TRBJ1-2; 7 positions agree with TRBD1. The germline V gene encodes CDR1 MNHEY and CDR2 SMNVEV (reference sequence). Germline trimming cut 2 bases from V and 4 bases from J; bases unmatched to any gene: 4. The CDR3 is made up of 14 amino acids. The CDR3 DNA follows: TGTGCCAGCAGTTTAGGGGGACAGCCCTATGGCTACACCTTC. Residues: CASSLGGQPYGYTF.

The CDR3 protein is CASSYEEESPLHF. In DNA, the CDR3 is TGTGCCAGCAGTTACGAGGAGGAGTCGCCCCTCCACTTT. This chain connects TRBV6-5 to TRBJ1-6; no firm D call. The CDR3 extends over 13 amino acids. Germline V lookup: CDR1 MNHEY, CDR2 SVGAGI. Trimming stripped 2 bases from V and 13 bases from J, with 12 bases between.

The CDR3 DNA is TGTGCCAGCAGCGCGACTAGCACAGATACGCAGTATTTT. This gives the protein CASSATSTDTQYF. The chain combines TRBV7-2 with TRBJ2-3; D remains ambiguous. In germline, CDR1 is SGHTA, CDR2 FQGNSA. V gave up 5 bases and J gave up 0 bases, with 6 bases separating them. This CDR3 comprises 13 residues.

This chain connects TRBV6-6 to TRBJ2-1; 10 bases line up with TRBD1. Trimming cost V 0 bases and J 9 bases; bases outside gene matches: 8. This CDR3 is built from 16 residues. CDR1 and CDR2 (germline): MNHNY, SVGAGI (reference sequence). The CDR3 DNA is TGTGCCAGCAGTTACTCGGGACAGGGGTCACCATTTGAGCAGTTCTTC. Translated: CASSYSGQGSPFEQFF.

This clone was seen just once. CDR3: CASRPGEQLVAFF. DNA for the CDR3: TGCGCCAGCAGACCGGGGGAACAGTTGGTGGCTTTCTTT. V gene TRBV10-2 combines with J gene TRBJ1-1; tentatively, D is TRBD1 (5 bases). The CDR3 covers 13 residues. Per the germline V gene, CDR1 is WSHSY and CDR2 is SAAADI. With 6 bases removed from V and 11 bases from J, the gap between germline ends came to 19 bases.

V and J are TRBV6-6 and TRBJ2-7, with TRBD2 matching over 8 bases. J was trimmed by 1 base and V by 10 bases; bases with no gene match: 9. The germline CDR1 and CDR2 sequences are MNHNY and SVGAGI (reference sequence). This CDR3 spans 14 amino acids. CDR3 coding DNA: TGTGCCACCACGGGGGGGAGGGAATCCTACGAGCAGTACTTC. This gives the protein CATTGGRESYEQYF.

The rearrangement joins TRBV5-1 to TRBJ2-3; TRBD2 matches 10 bases. Germline V gene data show CDR1 as SGHRS and CDR2 as YFSETQ. V shed 2 bases and J 9 bases; nucleotides not matched to a gene: 6. The CDR3 covers 14 residues. This chain's CDR3 is CASSLAGGEGTQYF. The CDR3 DNA follows: TGCGCCAGCAGCTTAGCGGGAGGGGAGGGAACGCAGTATTTT. The complete variable domain, with remaining parts taken from reference TRBV5-1 and TRBJ2-3, reads KAGVTQTPRYLIKTRGQQVTLSCSPISGHRSVSWYQQTPGQGLQFLFEYFSETQRNKGNFPGRFSGRQFSNSRSEMNVSTLELGDSALYLCASSLAGGEGTQYFGPGTRLTVL.

This clone rates as medium-sized. The chain has TRBV6-4 and TRBJ2-5, with D possibly being TRBD1 (5 bases). V lost 4 bases and J 2 bases, leaving 8 bases between the germline ends. The CDR3 loop spans 13 amino acids. Germline V gene lookup returns CDR1 MRHNA and CDR2 SNTAGT. The CDR3 here is CASSATAQETQYF. The CDR3 nucleotides read TGTGCCAGCAGTGCGACAGCTCAAGAGACCCAGTACTTC.

The DNA for the CDR3 is TGTGCCAGCAGCCAAACGACAGGGGGCTGGAATCAGCCCCAGCATTTT. Translated: CASSQTTGGWNQPQHF. This chain joins TRBV7-9 and TRBJ1-5, with TRBD1 matching over 10 bases. Germline V gene data show CDR1 as SEHNR and CDR2 as FQNEAQ (reference sequence). This CDR3 is 16 amino acids long. Trimming removed 5 bases from V and 4 bases from J; junction bases left unmatched: 8.

The chain employs TRBV28 and TRBJ1-1; D might be TRBD1 (5 bases). The CDR3 extends over 14 amino acids. From germline, CDR1 is MDHEN and CDR2 SYDVKM. The ends were cut back, 6 bases at V and 0 bases at J, with 11 bases in the middle. CDR3 coding DNA: TGTGCCAGCAGCATGGGGCTACTGAACACTGAAGCTTTCTTT. Encoded protein: CASSMGLLNTEAFF.